This T cell receptor (beta chain) was retrieved from a study of T cell repertoires in cytomegalovirus infection. As for the study in general: Shared public TCR beta signatures pointed to both CMV infection and a matching HLA type. Whole-study findings and limits: CMV carriers having the relevant HLA were flagged by cumulative public TCR beta family frequency. There were HLA-C-restricted CMV-specific TCR beta clonotypes dominating the ex vivo response.

Points on this clonotype: Its antigen is unknown.

MiXCR, applied by TCRdb to the reads, yields one record per CDR3 protein. The sample shows a few hundred thousand distinct CDR3 sequences, about a sixth of them seen only once. CDR3 length equals 13 residues. V was shortened by 3 bases and J by 8 bases, with 11 bases between the two germline ends. Germline V lookup: CDR1 MGHRA, CDR2 YSYEKL. The chain couples TRBV4-1 to TRBJ2-1; D is tentatively TRBD1 or TRBD2 (5 bases each). The sample comprised CD8+ T cells from PBMCs. The clonotype originates from a human donor in good health (CMV status not recorded). Some clones in this sample may be carry-over from other donors' samples. The CDR3 DNA follows: TGCGCCAGCAGCCAGCAGGTGGGGGATGAGCAGTTCTTC. Translation gives CASSQQVGDEQFF.